One sample yielded the 22 T cell receptor beta chains listed below, sequenced in a study of T cell responses to AZD1222 COVID-19 vaccine. Libraries were prepared by immunoSEQ multiplex PCR; TCRdb keeps only in-frame clonotypes and omits some of them. The sample lists 180,000 or so clones, around 90% seen once, with 1.5% to 2.5% in the top ten. The sequences come from peripheral blood, collected 28 days after the second AZD1222 dose. These receptors were collected from an adult who received the AZD1222 COVID-19 vaccine.

This clone was counted between two and nine times. The same CDR3 also results from other DNA sequences found in this sample. The CDR3 sequence: CASSVGVGPNTEAFF. In DNA form, the CDR3 reads TGTGCCAGCAGCGTAGGGGTAGGTCCGAACACTGAAGCTTTCTTT. The genes are TRBV9 and TRBJ1-1; D not resolved. Trimming took off 0 bases at V and 1 base at J, with 10 bases between the two ends. CDR1 is SGDLS, CDR2 YYNGEE, per germline. This CDR3 has 15 amino acids.

This clone was seen a handful of times. This rearrangement joins TRBV2 to TRBJ2-7; D may be TRBD1 or TRBD2 (6 bases each). Germline V gene lookup returns CDR1 SNHLY and CDR2 FYNNEI. Trimming removed 10 bases from V and 2 bases from J, with 27 bases in between. CDR3 length: 17 amino acids. The CDR3 spells CAIKPGATHLLTYEQYF. CDR3 nucleotides: TGTGCCATAAAACCGGGGGCAACCCACTTACTAACCTACGAGCAGTACTTC.

The chain links TRBV12-3 or TRBV12-4 to TRBJ2-1; 7 nucleotides line up with TRBD2. The V gene end was trimmed by 10 bases and the J gene end by 8 bases; junction bases not matched to a gene: 11. The CDR3 spans 13 residues. The DNA for the CDR3 is TGTGCCACCCGCCGGGGGGAGATCGATGAGCAGTTCTTC. Amino acid sequence: CATRRGEIDEQFF.

This chain links TRBV6-5 with TRBJ1-2, with TRBD1 matching 8 bases. The ends lost 6 bases at V and 8 bases at J; junction bases unmatched: 11. The CDR3 runs to 14 residues. Germline V gene sequence: CDR1 MNHEY, CDR2 SVGAGI. The CDR3 reads CASRKLGQGAGYTF. CDR3 coding DNA: TGTGCCAGCAGAAAGCTCGGACAGGGTGCAGGCTACACCTTC.

The V call is TRBV7-3, the J call TRBJ2-7, with 7 nucleotides matching TRBD2. This CDR3 region has 13 residues. V lost 5 bases to trimming and J lost 2 bases; unmatched junction nucleotides: 3. Germline loops: CDR1 SGHTA, CDR2 FQGTGA. The CDR3 bases are TGTGCCAGCAGCCCGGGACTACCCTACGAGCAGTACTTC. It yields the protein CASSPGLPYEQYF.

The chain has TRBV5-6 and TRBJ2-1; D unresolved. The CDR3 loop spans 16 amino acids. CDR1 is SGHDT, CDR2 YYEEEE, per germline. V lost 3 bases, J lost 0 bases, and 13 bases lay in between. The CDR3 sequence: CASSWQTGPSYNEQFF. The CDR3 coding sequence is TGTGCCAGCAGCTGGCAGACTGGCCCCTCCTACAATGAGCAGTTCTTC.

The chain employs TRBV27 and TRBJ2-7; weak D call: TRBD2 (6 bases). Trimming took 5 bases from V and 4 from J, leaving 15 bases between them. The V gene's germline CDR1 is MNHEY and CDR2 SMNVEV (reference sequence). The CDR3 extends over 14 amino acids. CDR3 DNA: TGTGCCAGCAGTGCCCTTCTCGCGGGATACGAGCAGTACTTC. This encodes CASSALLAGYEQYF.

The J gene is TRBJ2-2, the V gene TRBV6-5; 9 nucleotides match TRBD1. This CDR3 region has 14 residues. Germline assignment: CDR1 MNHEY and CDR2 SVGAGI. J gave up 8 bases and V 5 bases, and 6 bases lay outside the gene matches. CDR3 DNA sequence: TGTGCCAGCAGTCTACAGGGGGCGGTGGGGGAGCTGTTTTTT. It specifies CASSLQGAVGELFF.

This sequence joins TRBV19 and TRBJ1-5; TRBD1 agrees at 7 bases. Germline loops: CDR1 LNHDA, CDR2 SQIVND (reference sequence). Unmatched junction bases numbered 7, after V lost 2 bases and J lost 3 bases. The CDR3 consists of 16 residues. For the CDR3, the DNA is TGTGCCAGTAGTATACAGGGACAGCTTGACAATCAGCCCCAGCATTTT. Protein: CASSIQGQLDNQPQHF.

This chain connects TRBV18 to TRBJ1-1, with 10 positions matching TRBD1. The CDR3 has 16 amino acids. The junction had 9 bases not matched to a gene; V was cut back by 3 bases and J by 5 bases. The V gene's germline CDR1 is KGHSH and CDR2 LQKENI. CDR3 protein: CASSPGTGVRGTEAFF. As DNA, the CDR3 is TGTGCCAGCTCACCTGGGACAGGGGTTAGAGGTACTGAAGCTTTCTTT.

The chain combines TRBV3-1 (or the pseudogene TRBV3-2) with TRBJ1-5, with a weak D call TRBD1 (5 bases). Germline lookup yields CDR1 LGHDT and CDR2 YNNKEL (reference sequence). The V end lost 3 bases, the J end lost 7 bases, and 10 bases lay between the germline ends. The CDR3 contains 13 residues. As DNA, the CDR3 is TGTGCCAGCAGCCACCGCAGGGACCAGCCCCAGCATTTT. Translated: CASSHRRDQPQHF.

The V gene is TRBV2, the J gene TRBJ2-7; the match to TRBD2 covers 11 bases. This CDR3 is built from 18 residues. J lost 2 bases, V lost 0 bases, and 9 bases had no gene match. CDR1 SNHLY and CDR2 FYNNEI come from the germline V gene. CDR3 region: CASSEAGASGRFTYEQYF. In DNA form, the CDR3 reads TGTGCCAGCAGTGAAGCAGGGGCTAGCGGGAGGTTTACCTACGAGCAGTACTTC.

This chain uses TRBV9 with TRBJ1-5; TRBD1 might be the D (5 bases). The CDR3 extends over 15 amino acids. The V end lost 0 bases, the J end lost 7 bases, and 14 bases lay between the germline ends. Germline V lookup: CDR1 SGDLS, CDR2 YYNGEE. This CDR3 reads CASSVGGMHNQPQHF. DNA of the CDR3: TGTGCCAGCAGCGTAGGGGGGATGCACAACCAGCCCCAGCATTTT.

V is TRBV6-6 and J is TRBJ1-5; D might be TRBD1 (5 bases). CDR1 MNHNY and CDR2 SVGAGI come from the germline V gene (reference sequence). V was trimmed by 5 bases and J by 2 bases, leaving 16 bases between them. CDR3 length: 16 amino acids. The DNA of the CDR3 is TGTGCCAGCAGTAGGACTCAGGGCGCGGGCAATCAGCCCCAGCATTTT. Its translation is CASSRTQGAGNQPQHF.

This chain joins TRBV9 and TRBJ1-1, with D uncertain. The length of the CDR3 is 14 residues. The V and J ends lost 0 bases and 1 base respectively, with 7 bases between them. Germline CDR1 reads SGDLS; CDR2 reads YYNGEE. For the CDR3, the DNA is TGTGCCAGCAGCGTAGACTCCCGGAACACTGAAGCTTTCTTT. Its protein product is CASSVDSRNTEAFF.

V and J are TRBV7-2 and TRBJ2-7, with TRBD2 matching 11 bases. CDR3 size: 14 residues. V lost 5 bases to trimming and J lost 6 bases; unmatched junction nucleotides: 6. CDR1 and CDR2 (germline): SGHTA, FQGNSA. CDR3 DNA: TGTGCCAGCAGCCCCGGGACTAGCGGCGGCGAGCAGTACTTC. This sequence encodes CASSPGTSGGEQYF.

The chain carries TRBV18 and TRBJ1-5; D is uncertain. This CDR3 is built from 14 residues. CDR1 KGHSH and CDR2 LQKENI come from the germline V gene. V lost 0 bases to trimming and J lost 1 base, with 4 bases between them. CDR3 coding DNA: TGTGCCAGCTCACCACCGGGGAGCAATCAGCCCCAGCATTTT. It encodes CASSPPGSNQPQHF.

The chain links TRBV6-2 or TRBV6-3 to TRBJ1-5; tentative D call: TRBD1 (5 bases). There are 17 residues in the CDR3. Trimming stripped 2 bases from V and 4 bases from J, with 18 bases between. Germline V gene data show CDR1 as MNHEY and CDR2 as SVGEGT. The CDR3 nucleotides read TGTGCCAGCAGTTACCTCCCGGGGGAAAGGAAGAATCAGCCCCAGCATTTT. It encodes CASSYLPGERKNQPQHF.

CDR3 DNA sequence: TGCAGCGTTCAGGCCCCCGGCGACGAGCAGTACTTC. This translates into CSVQAPGDEQYF. V and J are TRBV29-1 and TRBJ2-7; unclear D gene. The germline V gene encodes CDR1 SQVTM and CDR2 ANQGSEA. The V gene lost 5 bases and the J gene lost 5 bases, with 13 bases spanning the gap. The CDR3 is 12 amino acids.

This chain links TRBV21-1 with TRBJ2-1; TRBD1, as called in the table, went unchecked against the DNA. TRBV21-1 is reported as a pseudogene. This CDR3 is built from 12 residues. The CDR3 DNA sequence: TGTGCCAGCAGCAAGCAGAACAATGAGCAGTTCTTC. It translates to CASSKQNNEQFF.

This chain uses TRBV12-3 or TRBV12-4 with TRBJ2-2, with unresolved D. This CDR3 is 12 amino acids long. V dropped 1 base and J dropped 6 bases, with 3 bases sitting between them. CDR3 amino acids: CASSLESGELFF. Here the CDR3 DNA reads TGTGCCAGCAGTTTAGAATCCGGGGAGCTGTTTTTT.

The V gene is TRBV5-6, the J gene TRBJ2-7; D could derive from TRBD1 or TRBD2 (5 bases each). Germline values: CDR1 SGHDT, CDR2 YYEEEE. The germline V and J ends were trimmed by 4 bases and 0 bases, with 17 bases remaining between them. The CDR3 is 16 amino acids. CDR3 nucleotides: TGTGCCAGCAGCGATTCCGGGACCGCACTCTCCTACGAGCAGTACTTC. As protein: CASSDSGTALSYEQYF.